This passage covers 10 T cell receptor beta chains from one sample sequenced in a study of identical twins. TCRdb itself ran the 5' RACE reads through MiXCR, one entry per CDR3 protein. In the table there are 450,000 or so distinct CDR3 sequences, over 12% of which are singletons. This sample also appeared in a second study, on yellow fever vaccine responses in identical twins.

Material for sequencing was CD4+ T cells sorted from blood. These receptors were taken from a woman in her late teens or twenties in good health.

This clonotype was detected only a few times. This chain links TRBV24-1 with TRBJ2-1; tentatively, D is TRBD1 (5 bases). Deletions cut 7 bases from V and 6 bases from J, with 12 bases between. CDR1 KGHDR and CDR2 SFDVKD come from the germline V gene. The CDR3 loop spans 13 amino acids. In DNA form, the CDR3 reads TGTGCCACCAGGGACACCAACTCCAATGAGCAGTTCTTC. It codes for CATRDTNSNEQFF.

The J gene is TRBJ2-2, the V gene TRBV6-1; D is perhaps TRBD1 (6 bases). Looked up from germline, CDR1 is MNHNS and CDR2 is SASEGT. Trimming took off 6 bases at V and 3 bases at J, with 11 bases between the two ends. The CDR3 totals 14 residues. CDR3 nucleotides: TGTGCCAGCAGCAGGACAGTTCACACCGGGGAGCTGTTTTTT. This codes for CASSRTVHTGELFF.

The rearrangement uses TRBV2 and TRBJ2-2; 14 bases are shared with TRBD2. The junction had 8 bases not matched to a gene; V was cut back by 2 bases and J by 6 bases. The CDR3 length is 18 residues. Germline assignment: CDR1 SNHLY and CDR2 FYNNEI. The CDR3 nucleotides are TGTGCCAGCAGTGAAATTCCCGGGACTAGCGGGGGTGCCGGGGAGCTGTTTTTT. This encodes CASSEIPGTSGGAGELFF.

The chain joins TRBV20-1 to TRBJ2-7, with D possibly being TRBD1 (7 bases). The CDR3 loop spans 12 amino acids. Germline CDR1 reads DFQATT; CDR2 reads SNEGSKA (reference sequence). Trimming took off 5 bases at V and 6 bases at J, with 14 bases between the two ends. In DNA form, the CDR3 reads TGCAGTGCTCCCCGACAGGGAGGCGAGCAGTACTTC. Residues: CSAPRQGGEQYF.

This clonotype was seen a handful of times. The chain recombines TRBV6-1 with TRBJ2-1, with D maybe TRBD2 (6 bases). The CDR3 runs to 16 residues. The ends were cut back, 8 bases at V and 3 bases at J, with 20 bases in the middle. The germline CDR1 and CDR2 sequences are MNHNS and SASEGT. CDR3 coding DNA: TGTGCCAGCTCGAGGGGAACGGGAGTCGACTACAATGAGCAGTTCTTC. It is translated as CASSRGTGVDYNEQFF.

The V gene is TRBV7-2, the J gene TRBJ2-3, with D unresolved. Trimming shortened V by 5 bases and J by 5 bases, and 20 bases separated the two germline ends. CDR3 size: 16 residues. Germline values: CDR1 SGHTA, CDR2 FQGNSA. The CDR3 DNA sequence: TGTGCCAGCAGCGCCCAGCCCGGAGTTTTCGGAGATACGCAGTATTTT. Its translation: CASSAQPGVFGDTQYF.

The chain uses TRBV5-1 and TRBJ2-2; possibly TRBD1 for D (5 bases). CDR3 size: 20 residues. The V gene lost 9 bases and the J gene lost 4 bases, with 34 bases spanning the gap. Germline CDR1 reads SGHRS; CDR2 reads YFSETQ. The CDR3 here is CATTKHTKNMGPRSTGELFF. For the CDR3, the DNA is TGCGCCACCACCAAACACACAAAGAATATGGGGCCGAGGAGCACCGGGGAGCTGTTTTTT.

CDR3 protein: CASSQEPRTSGMSGTDTQYF. In DNA form, the CDR3 reads TGCGCCAGCAGCCAAGAGCCCCGGACTAGCGGGATGTCCGGCACAGATACGCAGTATTTT. The chain combines TRBV4-1 with TRBJ2-3; the match to TRBD2 covers 12 bases. Germline values: CDR1 MGHRA, CDR2 YSYEKL. The CDR3 runs 20 residues. V dropped 0 bases and J dropped 1; count of bases not matched to a gene: 11.

The chain has TRBV5-1 and TRBJ2-1, with TRBD2 matching 11 bases. The CDR3 contains 16 residues. Germline V gives CDR1 SGHRS, CDR2 YFSETQ. The V gene end was trimmed by 4 bases and the J gene end by 9 bases; junction bases not matched to a gene: 12. The CDR3 here is CASSPIAGGLVGEQFF. CDR3 in DNA: TGCGCCAGCAGCCCAATAGCGGGAGGGCTAGTCGGTGAGCAGTTCTTC.

In this sample, this clonotype turned up a few times. The chain joins TRBV20-1 to TRBJ2-1, with 8 bases fitting TRBD1. V was clipped by 6 bases and J by 8 bases; unmatched bases: 6. From germline, CDR1 is DFQATT and CDR2 SNEGSKA (reference sequence). The CDR3 is made up of 12 amino acids. CDR3 amino acids: CSARTGFDEQFF. In DNA form, the CDR3 reads TGCAGTGCCCGGACAGGGTTCGATGAGCAGTTCTTC.